This TCR beta chain was sequenced in a study of T-cell memory formation after mild COVID-19. Germline assignment: CDR1 SGHVS and CDR2 FNYEAQ. The CDR3 loop spans 16 amino acids. The junction had 9 bases not matched to a gene; V was cut back by 1 base and J by 6 bases. In TCRdb, the 5' RACE reads were re-called with MiXCR into one record per CDR3 protein. The table lists approximately 150,000 distinct CDR3 sequences, roughly 6.3% of them singletons. What was sequenced was PBMCs or a T cell subset sorted from them (not recorded which). V is TRBV7-6 and J is TRBJ2-7; 10 bases agree with TRBD2. The receptor was derived from an adult woman who had mild COVID-19 (a few samples of this study predate the infection). Cell type and time point are not known. CDR3 nucleotides: TGTGCCAGCAGCTTAGAGGGAGCGGGAGGGCCTCGCGAGCAGTACTTC. Translation gives CASSLEGAGGPREQYF.